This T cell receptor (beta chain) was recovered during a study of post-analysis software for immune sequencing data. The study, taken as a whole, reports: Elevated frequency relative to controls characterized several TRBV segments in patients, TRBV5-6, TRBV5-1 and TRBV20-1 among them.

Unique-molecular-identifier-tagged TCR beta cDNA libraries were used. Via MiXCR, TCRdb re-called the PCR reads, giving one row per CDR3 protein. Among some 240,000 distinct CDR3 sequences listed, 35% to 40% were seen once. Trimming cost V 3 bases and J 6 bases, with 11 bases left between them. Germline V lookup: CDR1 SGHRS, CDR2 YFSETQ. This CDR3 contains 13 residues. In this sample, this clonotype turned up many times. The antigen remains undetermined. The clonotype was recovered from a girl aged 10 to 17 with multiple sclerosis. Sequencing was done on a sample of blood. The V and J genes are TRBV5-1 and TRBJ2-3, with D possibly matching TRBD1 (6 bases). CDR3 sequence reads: CASSSAGVDTQYF. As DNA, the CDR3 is TGCGCCAGCAGCTCCGCAGGGGTGGATACGCAGTATTTT.